This T cell receptor beta chain was obtained from a study of cytomegalovirus exposure and HLA in healthy donors. Regarding the study as a whole: Upon later analysis, TCR association rates were observed to vary by HLA locus, being highest for DRB1 and lowest for HLA-C. In a later analysis, specific HLA alleles were associated with over 15,000 TCR beta sequences at a 0.05 false discovery rate. The productive fraction for most TCR beta V segments was about 87% or about 30% in an earlier analysis.

Germline CDR1 is MGHRA and CDR2 is YSYEKL. The CDR3 runs 17 residues. Trimming took 4 bases from V and 7 from J; bases not matched to a gene: 16. With regard to this clone: The antigen is unknown.

The donors (healthy individuals) were bone marrow donors. The PCR used 60 Vbeta and 13 Jbeta primers. Some clones are missing from TCRdb's copy, which holds only in-frame ones; the method was immunoSEQ multiplex PCR. The sample has about 140,000 clones. This chain joins TRBV4-1 and TRBJ1-2, with 9 nucleotides matching TRBD1. Sequenced: PBMCs. The receptor's source is a man aged 35-49 years in good health and CMV-seronegative. CDR3 DNA: TGCGCCAGCAGCCCGACCCGACCGGGACAGGGATTGATTGGCTACACCTTC. Amino acids: CASSPTRPGQGLIGYTF.